This is a list of T cell receptor beta chains from one sample in a study of blood T cell repertoires in COVID-19. Profiled with immunoSEQ multiplex PCR; TCRdb holds only in-frame clones, not every one. The sample has 150,000 to 200,000 clones; roughly 84% are singletons. The specimen sequenced was PBMCs or T cells enriched from blood (not recorded which). The receptors here all came from a woman aged 55-70 years who had recovered from COVID-19. The CDR3 runs from the conserved cysteine through the conserved F or W. The D gene is left open where the match is weak. Some rows mark clone size as missing; the rest say once, few, many or name a class of expanded clone.

J gene,D gene,V gene,clone size,CDR3 DNA,CDR3 protein
TRBJ1-3,TRBD1,TRBV28,NA,TGTGCCAGCAGCCCTTCCGGACAGGGCGGCAACACCATATATTTT,CASSPSGQGGNTIYF
TRBJ2-3,TRBD1,TRBV24-1,NA,TGTGCCACCAGTGACTCCGGGACAGGGGGCCAAATTGTGGATACGCAGTATTTT,CATSDSGTGGQIVDTQYF
TRBJ2-1,NA,TRBV7-2,NA,TGTGCCAGCAGCTTAACGGGATACAATGAGCAGTTCTTC,CASSLTGYNEQFF
TRBJ1-2,TRBD1,TRBV27,NA,TGTGCCAGCAGTTTTTCCCGGACAGGGTATGGCTACACCTTC,CASSFSRTGYGYTF
TRBJ1-6,NA,TRBV5-1,NA,TGCGCCAGCAGCTTCGGTGCGGACTTGTATAATTCACCCCTCCACTTT,CASSFGADLYNSPLHF
TRBJ2-5,NA,TRBV7-3,NA,TGTGCCAGCAGCACTCGGCCGAGGGAGACCCAGTACTTC,CASSTRPRETQYF
TRBJ2-1,TRBD2,TRBV5-1,NA,TGCGCCAGCAGCACGATTCTAGCGGACAATGAGCAGTTCTTC,CASSTILADNEQFF
TRBJ1-2,NA,TRBV27,NA,TGTGCCAGCAGGCATACGGGGGAACTAAACTATGGCTACACCTTC,CASRHTGELNYGYTF
TRBJ2-7,TRBD2,TRBV19,NA,TGTGCCAGTAGTATCTACGGGAGGGACGAGCAGTACTTC,CASSIYGRDEQYF
TRBJ1-6,TRBD1,TRBV28,few,TGTGCCAGCAGTGGAGAGGACAGGGGCCTGAGTTCACCCCTCCACTTT,CASSGEDRGLSSPLHF
TRBJ1-1,TRBD1,TRBV13,NA,TGTGCCAGCAGCTGGGGACAGGGGAACACTGAAGCTTTCTTT,CASSWGQGNTEAFF
TRBJ1-6,TRBD1,TRBV5-1,NA,TGCGCCAGCAGCTCACAGGGGGCGATGGATAATTCACCCCTCCACTTT,CASSSQGAMDNSPLHF
TRBJ2-5,NA,TRBV5-6,once,TGTGCCAGCAGCAAAGAATTAGCGGAGCTAAGGGAGACCCAGTACTTC,CASSKELAELRETQYF
TRBJ1-4,TRBD1,TRBV7-9,NA,TGTGCCAGCAGCACCCCTAGGGCCGGGACAGGGGGTGAAAAACTGTTTTTT,CASSTPRAGTGGEKLFF
TRBJ2-5,TRBD2,TRBV2,NA,TGTGCCAGCAGTGGGGGGGGGCAAGAGACCCAGTACTTC,CASSGGGQETQYF
TRBJ1-1,TRBD1,TRBV5-1,NA,TGCGCCAGCAGCTTGGACCCGACAGGGGAGACTGAAGCTTTCTTT,CASSLDPTGETEAFF